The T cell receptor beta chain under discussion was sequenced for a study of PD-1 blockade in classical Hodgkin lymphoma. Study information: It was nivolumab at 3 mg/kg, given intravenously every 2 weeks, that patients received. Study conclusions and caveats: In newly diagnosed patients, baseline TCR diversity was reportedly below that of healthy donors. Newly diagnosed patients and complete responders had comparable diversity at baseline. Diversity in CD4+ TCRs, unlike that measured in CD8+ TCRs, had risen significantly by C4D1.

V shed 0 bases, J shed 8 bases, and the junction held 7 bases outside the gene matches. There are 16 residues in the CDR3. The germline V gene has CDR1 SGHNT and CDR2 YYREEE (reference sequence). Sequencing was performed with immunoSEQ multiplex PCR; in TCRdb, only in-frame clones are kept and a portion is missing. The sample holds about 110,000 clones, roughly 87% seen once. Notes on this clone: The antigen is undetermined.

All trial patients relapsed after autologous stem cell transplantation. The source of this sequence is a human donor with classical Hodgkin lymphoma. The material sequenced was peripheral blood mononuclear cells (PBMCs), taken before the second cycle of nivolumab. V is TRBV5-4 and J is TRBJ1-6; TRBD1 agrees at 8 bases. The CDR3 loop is CASSLAPGTGYSPLHF. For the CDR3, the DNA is TGTGCCAGCAGCTTGGCCCCCGGGACAGGCTATTCACCCCTCCACTTT.